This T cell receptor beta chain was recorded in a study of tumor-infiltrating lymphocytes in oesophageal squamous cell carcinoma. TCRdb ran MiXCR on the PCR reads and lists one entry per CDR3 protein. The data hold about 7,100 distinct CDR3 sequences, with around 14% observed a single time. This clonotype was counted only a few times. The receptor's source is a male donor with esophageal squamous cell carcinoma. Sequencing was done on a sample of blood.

The CDR3 sequence is CASSQKSEIGRLNTEAFF. CDR3 in DNA: TGCGCCAGCAGCCAAAAGTCAGAAATTGGGCGCCTGAACACTGAAGCTTTCTTT. The rearrangement joins TRBV4-1 to TRBJ1-1; D is unresolved. Per the germline V gene, CDR1 is MGHRA and CDR2 is YSYEKL. The CDR3 is 18 residues long. V dropped 2 bases and J dropped 0 bases, with 19 bases sitting between them.